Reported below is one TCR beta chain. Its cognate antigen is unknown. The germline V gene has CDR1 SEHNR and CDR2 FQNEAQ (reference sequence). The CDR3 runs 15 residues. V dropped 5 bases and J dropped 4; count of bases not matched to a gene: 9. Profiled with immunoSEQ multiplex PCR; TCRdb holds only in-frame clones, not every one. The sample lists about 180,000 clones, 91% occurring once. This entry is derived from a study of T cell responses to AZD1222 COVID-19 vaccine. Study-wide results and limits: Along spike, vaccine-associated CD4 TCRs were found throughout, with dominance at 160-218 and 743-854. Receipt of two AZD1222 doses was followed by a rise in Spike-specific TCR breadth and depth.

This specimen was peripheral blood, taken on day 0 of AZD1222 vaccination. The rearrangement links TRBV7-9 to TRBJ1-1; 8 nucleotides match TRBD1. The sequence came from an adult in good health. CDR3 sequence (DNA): TGTGCCAGCAGCCGAGGGGACAGGACGGGCACTGAAGCTTTCTTT. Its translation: CASSRGDRTGTEAFF.